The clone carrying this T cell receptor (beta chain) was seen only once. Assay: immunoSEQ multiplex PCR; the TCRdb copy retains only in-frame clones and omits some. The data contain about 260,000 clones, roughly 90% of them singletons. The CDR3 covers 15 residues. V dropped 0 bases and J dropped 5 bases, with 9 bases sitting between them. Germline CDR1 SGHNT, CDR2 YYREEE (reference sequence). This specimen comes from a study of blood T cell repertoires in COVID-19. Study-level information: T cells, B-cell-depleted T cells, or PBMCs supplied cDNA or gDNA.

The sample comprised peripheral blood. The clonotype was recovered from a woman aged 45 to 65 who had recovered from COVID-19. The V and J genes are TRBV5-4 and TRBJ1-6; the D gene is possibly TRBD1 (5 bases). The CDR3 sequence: CASSLAGGHNSPLHF. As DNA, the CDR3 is TGTGCCAGCAGCTTGGCGGGGGGTCATAATTCACCCCTCCACTTT. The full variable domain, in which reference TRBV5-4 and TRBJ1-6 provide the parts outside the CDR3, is ETGVTQSPTHLIKTRGQQVTLRCSSQSGHNTVSWYQQALGQGPQFIFQYYREEENGRGNFPPRFSGLQFPNYSSELNVNALELDDSALYLCASSLAGGHNSPLHFGNGTRLTVT.